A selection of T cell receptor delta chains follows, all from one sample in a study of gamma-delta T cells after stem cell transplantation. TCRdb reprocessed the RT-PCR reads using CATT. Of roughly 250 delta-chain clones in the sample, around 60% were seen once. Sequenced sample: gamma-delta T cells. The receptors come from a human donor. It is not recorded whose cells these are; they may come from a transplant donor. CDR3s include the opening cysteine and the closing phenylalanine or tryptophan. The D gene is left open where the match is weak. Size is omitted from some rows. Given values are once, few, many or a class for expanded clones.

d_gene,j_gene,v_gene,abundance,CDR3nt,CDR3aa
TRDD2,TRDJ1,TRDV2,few,TGCGCCTGTGACCCGATTGAAGGCCTTCCTACGCCGGGGTTTACCGATAAACTCATCTTT,CACDPIEGLPTPGFTDKLIF
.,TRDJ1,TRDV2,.,TGTGCCTGTGACACCGTAGGTGGGGGTCCCTACACCGATAAACTCATCTTT,CACDTVGGGPYTDKLIF
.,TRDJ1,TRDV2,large,TGTGCCTGTGACACCTTATCCCGGAGGGGGGCGTCCGATAAACTCATCTTT,CACDTLSRRGASDKLIF
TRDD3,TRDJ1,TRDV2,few,TGTGCATGTGGCACCCTGGTATCTGGGGGATCATCTCCCAGTCAGGAGGCTAATTACACCGATCAACTCATCTTT,CACGTLVSGGSSPSQEANYTDQLIF
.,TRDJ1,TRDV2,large,TGTGCCTGTGACACCGTTGCAAAGACCGATAAACTCATCTTT,CACDTVAKTDKLIF
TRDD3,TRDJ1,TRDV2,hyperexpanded,TGTGCCTGTGACACGATTCGCCCGCCTGGTGGGGGACCTGACACCGATAAACTCATCTTT,CACDTIRPPGGGPDTDKLIF
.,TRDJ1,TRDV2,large,TGTGCCTGTGACACTCTGCAATTGCAGACCGATAAACTCATCTTT,CACDTLQLQTDKLIF
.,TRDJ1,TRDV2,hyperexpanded,TGTGCCTGTGACCTACTGGGTACAAGTTACACCGATAAACTCATCTTT,CACDLLGTSYTDKLIF
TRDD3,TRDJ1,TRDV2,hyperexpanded,TGTGCCTGTGACACATTACTGGGGGATACTGAGTTTTTCGATAAACTCATCTTT,CACDTLLGDTEFFDKLIF
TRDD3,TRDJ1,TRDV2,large,TGTGCCTGTGACACTCTGGGGGATTCCTTGATCACCGATAAACTCATCTTT,CACDTLGDSLITDKLIF
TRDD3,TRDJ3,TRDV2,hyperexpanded,TGTGCCTGTGACCTTACTGGGGTCTCCTGGGACACCCGACAGATGTTTTTC,CACDLTGVSWDTRQMFF
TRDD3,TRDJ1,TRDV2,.,TGTGCCTGTGACGGACTTCCCGACTGGGGGATACCCCACTCTAACCCGGGCACCGATAAACTCATCTTT,CACDGLPDWGIPHSNPGTDKLIF
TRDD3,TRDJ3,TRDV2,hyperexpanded,TGTGCCTGTGACACCGTTCTGGGGGATACAAGCTCCTGGGACACCCGACAGATGTTTTTC,CACDTVLGDTSSWDTRQMFF
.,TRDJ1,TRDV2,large,TGTGCCTGTGACTCCGTACTGGCCACCGATAAACTCATCTTT,CACDSVLATDKLIF
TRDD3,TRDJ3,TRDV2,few,TGTGCCTGTGACACCGTATGGGGGATATTGAGCTCCTGGGACACCCGACAGATGTTTTTC,CACDTVWGILSSWDTRQMFF
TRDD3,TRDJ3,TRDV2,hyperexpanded,TGTGCCTGTGACTCTGGGGGAGCCACCTGGGACACCCGACAGATGTTTTTC,CACDSGGATWDTRQMFF
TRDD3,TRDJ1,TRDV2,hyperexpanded,TGTGCCTGTGACCCAATCAGTACTGGGGGATTATCCACCGATAAACTCATCTTT,CACDPISTGGLSTDKLIF
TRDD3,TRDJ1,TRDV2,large,TGTGCCTGTGACACCGTCCGGGGGATATCGTACACCGATAAACTCATCTTT,CACDTVRGISYTDKLIF
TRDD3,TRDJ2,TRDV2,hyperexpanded,TGTGCCTGTGACCCGGTACTGGGGGATACGAGTGCATCAGCACAACTCTTCTTT,CACDPVLGDTSASAQLFF
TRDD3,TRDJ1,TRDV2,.,TGTGCCTGTGACCCTCTACTGGGGGATCGTGGCGCCGATAAACTCATCTTT,CACDPLLGDRGADKLIF
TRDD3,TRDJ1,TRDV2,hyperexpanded,TGTGCCTGTGACACCCTGGTATCTGGGGGATCATCTCCCAGTCAGGAGGCTAATTACACCGATAAACTCATCTTT,CACDTLVSGGSSPSQEANYTDKLIF
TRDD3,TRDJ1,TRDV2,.,TGTGCCTGTTCCAACCTCCCCCTCTCGACCCCGCCCGTACTGGGGGATATGGGGGACACCGATAAACTCATCTTT,CACSNLPLSTPPVLGDMGDTDKLIF
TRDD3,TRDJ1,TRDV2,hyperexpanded,TGTGCCTGTGACGCCCTACTGGGGGATACGCGAGGGACCGATAAACTCATCTTT,CACDALLGDTRGTDKLIF
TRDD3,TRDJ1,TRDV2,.,TGTGCCTGTGATAAACTGGGGGATTCCTTGATCACCGATAAACTCATCTTT,CACDKLGDSLITDKLIF
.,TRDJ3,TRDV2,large,TGTGCCTGTGACCCTGCATCCCTGGGGAGGTCCTGGGACACCCGACAGATGTTTTTC,CACDPASLGRSWDTRQMFF
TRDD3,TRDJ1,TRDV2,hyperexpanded,TGTGCCTGTGACACTCTGGGGGTTGATGATAAACTCATCTTT,CACDTLGVDDKLIF
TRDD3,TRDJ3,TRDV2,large,TGTGCCTGTGACACCACCGGTACTGGGGACCCAAACCCCTGGGACACCCGACAGATGTTTTTC,CACDTTGTGDPNPWDTRQMFF
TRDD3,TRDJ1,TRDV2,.,TGTGCCTGTGACACCGTTCTGGGGGATACCACACTGTACACCGATAAACTCATCTTT,CACDTVLGDTTLYTDKLIF
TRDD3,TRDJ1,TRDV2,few,TGTGCCTGTAACAATATACTGGGGGATACGGAACCGTTGAAACTCATCTTT,CACNNILGDTEPLKLIF
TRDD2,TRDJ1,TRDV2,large,TGTGCCTGTGACCCGATTGAAGGCCTTCCTACGCCGGGGTTTACCGATAAACTCATCTTT,CACDPIEGLPTPGFTDKLIF
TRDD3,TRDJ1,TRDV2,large,TGTGCCTGTGACACTCTGGGGGATACAGGAGCCTCCGATAAACTCATCTTT,CACDTLGDTGASDKLIF
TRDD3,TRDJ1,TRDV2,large,TGTGCCTGTGACCCAGTGGGGGACTGGGAGGCTGGATACACCGATAAACTCATCTTT,CACDPVGDWEAGYTDKLIF
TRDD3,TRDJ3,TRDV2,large,TGTGCCTGTGACACCGGAGGACTGGGGGATACGGGTGGCTCCTGGGACACCCGACAGATGTTTTTC,CACDTGGLGDTGGSWDTRQMFF